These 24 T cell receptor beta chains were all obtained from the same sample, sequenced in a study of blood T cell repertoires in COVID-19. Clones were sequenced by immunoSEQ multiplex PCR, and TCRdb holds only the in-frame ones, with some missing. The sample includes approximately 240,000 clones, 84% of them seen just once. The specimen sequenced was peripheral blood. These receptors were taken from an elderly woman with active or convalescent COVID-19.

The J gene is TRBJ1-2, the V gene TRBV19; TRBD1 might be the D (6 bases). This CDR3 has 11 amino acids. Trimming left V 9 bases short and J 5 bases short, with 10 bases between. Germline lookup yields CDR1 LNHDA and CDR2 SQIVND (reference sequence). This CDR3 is CASQTGYGYTF. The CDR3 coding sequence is TGTGCCAGCCAGACAGGATATGGCTACACCTTC. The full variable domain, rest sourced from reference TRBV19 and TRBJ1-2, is DGGITQSPKYLFRKEGQNVTLSCEQNLNHDAMYWYRQDPGQGLRLIYYSQIVNDFQKGDIAEGYSVSREKKESFPLTVTSAQKNPTAFYLCASQTGYGYTFGSGTRLTVV.

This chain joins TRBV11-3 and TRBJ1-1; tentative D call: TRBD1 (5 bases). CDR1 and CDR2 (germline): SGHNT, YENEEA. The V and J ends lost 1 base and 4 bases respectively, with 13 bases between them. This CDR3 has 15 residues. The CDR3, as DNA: TGTGCCAGCAGCTTAGCGGCAGGGCGAGTCACTGAAGCTTTCTTT. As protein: CASSLAAGRVTEAFF.

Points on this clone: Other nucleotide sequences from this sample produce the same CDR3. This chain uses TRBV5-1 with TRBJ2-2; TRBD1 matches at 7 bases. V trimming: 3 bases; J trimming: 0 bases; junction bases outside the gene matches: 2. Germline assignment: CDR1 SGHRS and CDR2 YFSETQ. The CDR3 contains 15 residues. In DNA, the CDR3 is TGCGCCAGCAGCTCGGGACAGACGAACACCGGGGAGCTGTTTTTT. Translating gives CASSSGQTNTGELFF.

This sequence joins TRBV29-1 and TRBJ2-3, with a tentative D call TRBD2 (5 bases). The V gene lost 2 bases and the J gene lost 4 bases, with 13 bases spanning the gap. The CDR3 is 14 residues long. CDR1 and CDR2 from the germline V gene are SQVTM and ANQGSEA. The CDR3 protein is CSVELTLVSDTQYF. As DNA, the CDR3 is TGCAGCGTTGAACTGACACTAGTGTCAGATACGCAGTATTTT.

The CDR3 loop is CASGSRDRQETQYF. CDR3 DNA sequence: TGTGCTAGTGGTTCTCGGGACAGACAAGAGACCCAGTACTTC. The chain has TRBV12-5 and TRBJ2-5; 7 nucleotides line up with TRBD1. The germline gives CDR1 LGHNT, CDR2 FRNRAP. The CDR3 extends over 14 amino acids. The V segment lost 4 bases and the J segment 2 bases; nucleotides outside the gene matches: 4. Full variable domain (rest looked up from reference TRBV12-5 and TRBJ2-5): DARVTQTPRHKVTEMGQEVTMRCQPILGHNTVFWYRQTMMQGLELLAYFRNRAPLDDSGMPKDRFSAEMPDATLATLKIQPSEPRDSAVYFCASGSRDRQETQYFGPGTRLLVL.

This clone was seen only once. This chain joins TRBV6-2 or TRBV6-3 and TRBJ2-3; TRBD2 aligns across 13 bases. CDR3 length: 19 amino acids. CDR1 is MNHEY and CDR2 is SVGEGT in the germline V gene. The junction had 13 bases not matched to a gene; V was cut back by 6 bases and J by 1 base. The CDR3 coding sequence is TGTGCCAGCAGCACTAGGCGGACTAGCGGGAGCAAGGGCACAGATACGCAGTATTTT. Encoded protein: CASSTRRTSGSKGTDTQYF.

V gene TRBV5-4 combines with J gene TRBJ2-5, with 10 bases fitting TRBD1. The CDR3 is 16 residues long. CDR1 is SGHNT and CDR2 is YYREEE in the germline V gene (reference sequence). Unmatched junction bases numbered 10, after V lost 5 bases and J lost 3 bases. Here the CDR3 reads CASSFWDRGEKETQYF. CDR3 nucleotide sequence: TGTGCCAGCAGTTTCTGGGACAGGGGAGAAAAAGAGACCCAGTACTTC. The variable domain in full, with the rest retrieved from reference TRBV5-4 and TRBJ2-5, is ETGVTQSPTHLIKTRGQQVTLRCSSQSGHNTVSWYQQALGQGPQFIFQYYREEENGRGNFPPRFSGLQFPNYSSELNVNALELDDSALYLCASSFWDRGEKETQYFGPGTRLLVL.

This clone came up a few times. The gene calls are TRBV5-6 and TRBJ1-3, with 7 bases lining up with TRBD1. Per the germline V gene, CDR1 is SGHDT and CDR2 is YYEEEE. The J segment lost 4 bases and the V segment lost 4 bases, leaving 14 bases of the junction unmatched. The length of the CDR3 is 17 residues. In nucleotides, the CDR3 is TGTGCCAGCAGCGCTACAGGGGTCGGTGGATTCGGAAACACCATATATTTT. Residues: CASSATGVGGFGNTIYF.

The CDR3 DNA sequence: TGCGCCAGCAGCTTCACCCTACTGACAGGCATAGGGACCGGGGAGCTGTTTTTT. Its protein product is CASSFTLLTGIGTGELFF. The chain joins TRBV5-1 to TRBJ2-2; D might be TRBD1 (6 bases). V shed 2 bases and J shed 5 bases, with 22 bases lying between them. The CDR3 is 18 amino acids. Germline assignment: CDR1 SGHRS and CDR2 YFSETQ. The complete variable domain, with remaining parts taken from reference TRBV5-1 and TRBJ2-2, reads KAGVTQTPRYLIKTRGQQVTLSCSPISGHRSVSWYQQTPGQGLQFLFEYFSETQRNKGNFPGRFSGRQFSNSRSEMNVSTLELGDSALYLCASSFTLLTGIGTGELFFGEGSRLTVL.

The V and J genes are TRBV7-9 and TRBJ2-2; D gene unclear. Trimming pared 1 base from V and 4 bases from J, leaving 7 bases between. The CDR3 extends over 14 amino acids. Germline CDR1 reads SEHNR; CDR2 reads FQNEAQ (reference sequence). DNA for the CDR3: TGTGCCAGCAGCTTAGACAGCTTCACCGGGGAGCTGTTTTTT. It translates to CASSLDSFTGELFF.

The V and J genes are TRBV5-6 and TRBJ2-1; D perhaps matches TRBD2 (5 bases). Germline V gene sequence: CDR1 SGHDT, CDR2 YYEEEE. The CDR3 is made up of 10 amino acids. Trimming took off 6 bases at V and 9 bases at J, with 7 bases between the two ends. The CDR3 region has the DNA TGTGCCAGCAAAGGGAGTGAGCAGTTCTTC. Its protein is CASKGSEQFF. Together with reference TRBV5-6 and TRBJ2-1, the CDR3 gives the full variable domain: DAGVTQSPTHLIKTRGQQVTLRCSPKSGHDTVSWYQQALGQGPQFIFQYYEEEERQRGNFPDRFSGHQFPNYSSELNVNALLLGDSALYLCASKGSEQFFGPGTRLTVL.

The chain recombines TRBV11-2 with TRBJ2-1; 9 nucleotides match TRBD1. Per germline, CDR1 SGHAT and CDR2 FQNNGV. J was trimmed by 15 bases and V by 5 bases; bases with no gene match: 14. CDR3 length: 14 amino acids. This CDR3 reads CASSPATTGGTAFF. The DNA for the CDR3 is TGTGCCAGCAGCCCAGCTACGACAGGGGGGACAGCGTTCTTC.

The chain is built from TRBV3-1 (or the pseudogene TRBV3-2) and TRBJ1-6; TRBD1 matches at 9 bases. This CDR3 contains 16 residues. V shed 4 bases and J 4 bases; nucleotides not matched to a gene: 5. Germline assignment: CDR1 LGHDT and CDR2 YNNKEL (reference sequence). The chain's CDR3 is CASSRGQGFYNSPLHF. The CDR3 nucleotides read TGTGCCAGCAGCCGGGGACAGGGCTTTTATAATTCACCCCTCCACTTT.

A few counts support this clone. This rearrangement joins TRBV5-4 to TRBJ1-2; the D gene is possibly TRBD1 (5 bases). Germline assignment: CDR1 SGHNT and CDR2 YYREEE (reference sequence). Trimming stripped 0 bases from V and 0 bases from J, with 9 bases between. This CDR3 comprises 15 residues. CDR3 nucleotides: TGTGCCAGCAGCTTGGATGGGGCAGCTAACTATGGCTACACCTTC. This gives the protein CASSLDGAANYGYTF.

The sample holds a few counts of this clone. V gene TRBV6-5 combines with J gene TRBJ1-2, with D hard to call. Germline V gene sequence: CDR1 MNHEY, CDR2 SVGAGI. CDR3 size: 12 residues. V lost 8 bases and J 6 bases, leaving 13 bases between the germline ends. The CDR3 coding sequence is TGTGCCAGCGGAAACAGTGTGGATGGCTACACCTTC. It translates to CASGNSVDGYTF.

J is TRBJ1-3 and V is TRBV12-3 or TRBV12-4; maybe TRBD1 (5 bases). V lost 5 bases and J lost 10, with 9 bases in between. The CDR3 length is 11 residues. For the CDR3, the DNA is TGTGCCAGCAGTGGGGCCCGGACCATATATTTT. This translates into CASSGARTIYF.

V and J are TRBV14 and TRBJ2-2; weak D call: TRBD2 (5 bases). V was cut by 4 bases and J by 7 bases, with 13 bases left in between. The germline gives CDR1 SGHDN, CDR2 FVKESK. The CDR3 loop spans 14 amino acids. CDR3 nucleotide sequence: TGTGCCAGCAGCCCCCGCCCCCGGGGCGGGGAGCTGTTTTTT. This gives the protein CASSPRPRGGELFF.

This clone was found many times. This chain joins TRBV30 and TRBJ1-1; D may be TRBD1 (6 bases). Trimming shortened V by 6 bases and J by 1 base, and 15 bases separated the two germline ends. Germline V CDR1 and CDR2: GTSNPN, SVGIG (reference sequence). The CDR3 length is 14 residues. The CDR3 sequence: CACQSGTQNTEAFF. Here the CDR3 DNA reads TGTGCCTGTCAGTCTGGGACACAGAACACTGAAGCTTTCTTT.

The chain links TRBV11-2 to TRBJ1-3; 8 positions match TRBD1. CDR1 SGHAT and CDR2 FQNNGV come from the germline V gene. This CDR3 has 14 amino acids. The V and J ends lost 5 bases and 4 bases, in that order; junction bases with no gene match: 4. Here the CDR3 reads CASSRTGRGNTIYF. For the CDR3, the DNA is TGTGCCAGCAGCCGGACAGGGCGAGGAAACACCATATATTTT. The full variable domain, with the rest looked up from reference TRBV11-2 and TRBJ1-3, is EAGVAQSPRYKIIEKRQSVAFWCNPISGHATLYWYQQILGQGPKLLIQFQNNGVVDDSQLPKDRFSAERLKGVDSTLKIQPAKLEDSAVYLCASSRTGRGNTIYFGEGSWLTVV.

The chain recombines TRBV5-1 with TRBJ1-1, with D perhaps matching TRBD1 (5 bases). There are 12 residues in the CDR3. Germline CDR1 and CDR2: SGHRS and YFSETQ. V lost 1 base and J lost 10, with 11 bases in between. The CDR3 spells CASSLTQGIAFF. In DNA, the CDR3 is TGCGCCAGCAGCTTGACGCAGGGTATAGCTTTCTTT.

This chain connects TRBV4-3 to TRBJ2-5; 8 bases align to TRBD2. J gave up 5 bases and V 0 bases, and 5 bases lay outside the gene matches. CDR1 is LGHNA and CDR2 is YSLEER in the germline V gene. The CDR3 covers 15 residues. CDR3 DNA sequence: TGCGCCAGCAGCCAAGATGGGGGACTAGGGGAGACCCAGTACTTC. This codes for CASSQDGGLGETQYF.

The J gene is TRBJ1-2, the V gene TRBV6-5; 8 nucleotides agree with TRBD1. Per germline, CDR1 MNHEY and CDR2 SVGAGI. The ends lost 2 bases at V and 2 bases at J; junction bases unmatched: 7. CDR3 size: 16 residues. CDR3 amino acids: CASSYAGGNRNYGYTF. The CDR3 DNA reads TGTGCCAGCAGTTACGCAGGGGGCAATAGGAACTATGGCTACACCTTC.

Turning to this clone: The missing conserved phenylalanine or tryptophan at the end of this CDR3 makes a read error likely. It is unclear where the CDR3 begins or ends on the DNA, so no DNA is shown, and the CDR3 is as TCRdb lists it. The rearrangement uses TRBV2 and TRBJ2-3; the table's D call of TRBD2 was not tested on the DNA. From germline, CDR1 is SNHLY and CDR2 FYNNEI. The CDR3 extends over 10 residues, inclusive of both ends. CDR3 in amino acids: CASSENWTIL.

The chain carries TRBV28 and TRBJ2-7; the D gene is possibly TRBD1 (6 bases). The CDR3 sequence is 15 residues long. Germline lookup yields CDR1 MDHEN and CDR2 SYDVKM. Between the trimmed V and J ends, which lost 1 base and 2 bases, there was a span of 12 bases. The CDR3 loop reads CASSLSGGATYEQYF. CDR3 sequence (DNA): TGTGCCAGCAGTTTATCTGGGGGCGCAACCTACGAGCAGTACTTC.